This T cell receptor beta chain was sequenced for a study of tumor-infiltrating lymphocytes in primary liver carcinoma. Study summary: Tumor stage was T1-T3 N0M0, and tumor size was about 4 to 11 cm across. Overall study findings and caveats: Researchers found tumor-adjacent and tumor-blood pairs overlapped less than tumor region pairs.

Starting material for RNA and DNA co-extraction consisted of about 17-34 mg of unsorted bulk tissue. Of note for this clonotype: The antigen remains unidentified. The junction departs from the called germline gene at one end, perhaps through a read error.

A primer in the constant region served to generate TCR beta cDNA from approximately 500 ng of total RNA. Investigators got TCR beta libraries out of three nested multiplex PCR rounds, done with slightly modified ARM-PCR. TRBV1-TRBV30 forward primers paired with a C-beta reverse primer were used in the first two PCR rounds, which ran approximately 10 cycles each. MiXCR, run by TCRdb on the multiplex PCR reads, gives a single entry per CDR3 protein. This table holds around 50,000 distinct CDR3 sequences, 70% to 85% found once. CDR3 size: 14 residues. The germline V gene encodes CDR1 ENHRY and CDR2 SYGVKD.

The rearrangement links TRBV10-3 to TRBJ1-2; 7 bases agree with TRBD1. The sequencing sample was made of liver tumor tissue from sampling region 3. As to subset: tumor region T3, left-lateral pole. The receptor was derived from a man aged 35 to 55 with primary liver carcinoma and hepatitis B virus infection. This CDR3 reads CAISLQGEDRGYTF. The CDR3, as DNA: TGTGCCATCAGCCTTCAGGGGGAAGATCGTGGCTACACATTC.